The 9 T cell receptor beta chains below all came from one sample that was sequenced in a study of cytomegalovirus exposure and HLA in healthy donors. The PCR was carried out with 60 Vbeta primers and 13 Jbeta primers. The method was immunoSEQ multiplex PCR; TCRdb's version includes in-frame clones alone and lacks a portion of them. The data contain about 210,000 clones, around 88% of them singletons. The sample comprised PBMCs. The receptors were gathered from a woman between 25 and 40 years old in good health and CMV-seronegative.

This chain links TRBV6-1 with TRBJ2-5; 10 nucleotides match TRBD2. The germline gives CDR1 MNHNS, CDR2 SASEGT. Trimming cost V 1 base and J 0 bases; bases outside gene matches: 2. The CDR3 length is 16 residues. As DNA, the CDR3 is TGTGCCAGCAGTGAAGTGCTAGCGGGGGACCAAGAGACCCAGTACTTC. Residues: CASSEVLAGDQETQYF.

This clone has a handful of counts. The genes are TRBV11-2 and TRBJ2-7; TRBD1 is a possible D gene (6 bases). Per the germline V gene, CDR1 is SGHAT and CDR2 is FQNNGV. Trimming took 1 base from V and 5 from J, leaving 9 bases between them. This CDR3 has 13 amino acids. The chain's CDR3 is CASSLVQGHEQYF. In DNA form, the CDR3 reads TGTGCCAGCAGCTTAGTACAGGGCCACGAGCAGTACTTC.

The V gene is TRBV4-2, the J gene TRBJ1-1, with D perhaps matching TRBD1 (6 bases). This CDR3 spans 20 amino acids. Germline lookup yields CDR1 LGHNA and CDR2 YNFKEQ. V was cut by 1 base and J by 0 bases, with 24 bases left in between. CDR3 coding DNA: TGTGCCAGCAGCCAAGTGAGAGGGGGAGCAGGGTCCCTCATGAACACTGAAGCTTTCTTT. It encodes CASSQVRGGAGSLMNTEAFF.

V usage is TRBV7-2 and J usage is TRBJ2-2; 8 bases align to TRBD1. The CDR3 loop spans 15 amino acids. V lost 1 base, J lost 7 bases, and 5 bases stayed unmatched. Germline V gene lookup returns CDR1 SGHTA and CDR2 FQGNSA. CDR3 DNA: TGTGCCAGCAGCTTAGACAGGGGGTATGACGGGGAGCTGTTTTTT. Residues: CASSLDRGYDGELFF.

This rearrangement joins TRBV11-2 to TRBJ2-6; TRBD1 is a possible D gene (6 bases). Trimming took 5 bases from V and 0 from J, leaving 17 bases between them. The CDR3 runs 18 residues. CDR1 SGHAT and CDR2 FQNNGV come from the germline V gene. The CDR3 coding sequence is TGTGCCAGCAGCCCGACCGGGACATTCTCCTCTGGGGCCAACGTCCTGACTTTC. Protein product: CASSPTGTFSSGANVLTF.

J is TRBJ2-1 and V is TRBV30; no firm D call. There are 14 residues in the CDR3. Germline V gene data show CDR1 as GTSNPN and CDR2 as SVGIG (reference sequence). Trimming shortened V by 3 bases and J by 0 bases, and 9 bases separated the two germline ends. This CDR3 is CAWRLSSSYNEQFF. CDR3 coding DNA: TGTGCCTGGAGATTGTCGAGCTCCTACAATGAGCAGTTCTTC.

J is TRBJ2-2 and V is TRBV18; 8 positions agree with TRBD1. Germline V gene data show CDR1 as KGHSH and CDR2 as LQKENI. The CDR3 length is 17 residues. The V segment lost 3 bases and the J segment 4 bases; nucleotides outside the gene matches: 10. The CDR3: CASSPPVRGHGTGELFF. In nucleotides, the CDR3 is TGTGCCAGCTCACCTCCGGTCAGGGGGCACGGCACCGGGGAGCTGTTTTTT.

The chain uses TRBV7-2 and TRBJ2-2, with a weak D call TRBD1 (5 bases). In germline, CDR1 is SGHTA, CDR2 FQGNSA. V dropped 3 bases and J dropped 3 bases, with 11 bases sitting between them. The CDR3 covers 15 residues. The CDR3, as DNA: TGTGCCAGCAGCTTCTCTCTGACAGACACCGGGGAGCTGTTTTTT. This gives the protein CASSFSLTDTGELFF.

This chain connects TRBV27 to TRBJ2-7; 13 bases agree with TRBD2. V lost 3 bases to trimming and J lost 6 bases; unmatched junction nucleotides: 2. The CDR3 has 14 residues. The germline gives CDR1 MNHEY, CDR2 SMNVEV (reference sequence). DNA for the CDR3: TGTGCCAGCAGTTTCGGACTAGCGGGAGCCGAGCAGTACTTC. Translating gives CASSFGLAGAEQYF.